The T cell receptor beta chain described here comes from a study of cytomegalovirus exposure and HLA in healthy donors (dated by TCRdb to the late 2010s). Study-level background: According to an earlier analysis of 450 to 650 of the donors, about 179 million T cells yielded 117 million unique TCR beta sequences and approximately 300 Gb of sequence data. An early release that covered more than 550 HLA-typed donors contained around 300 gigabases of sequencing data and tens of millions of unique TCR sequences. Of the 300 to 450 genotyped donors, roughly 85% fell in the genetic ancestry cluster associated with self-reported Caucasian donors. The study was designed to test whether signatures of past pathogen exposure could be identified by cataloging public T cell receptors. The study used immunosequencing to profile the T cell repertoires of 666 subjects and linked those repertoires to cytomegalovirus serostatus. Along with the roughly 670-subject first cohort, a separate validation cohort of over a hundred different subjects was used. To predict cytomegalovirus infection status, the study combined high-throughput TCR immunosequencing, statistical association of individual TCRs with disease status, and machine learning. A later analysis re-analyzed previously published TCR beta repertoires from about 730 donors and added high-resolution HLA genotyping to study TCR occurrence patterns. In the later analysis, no new phenotypic data were used to find candidate immune exposures; instead, reliance was placed on TCR beta sequences and their occurrence across donors. An earlier analysis of roughly 600 of the donors used high-throughput TCR beta sequencing to judge whether each TCR beta V gene segment behaved as functional or pseudogenic. Donor age, sex, ethnicity and CMV serostatus were compiled together with the repertoire data. Genome-wide SNP genotypes for about 60% of the roughly 700 donors were used in a later genetic analysis, which treated that subset as a discovery cohort. Every discovery cohort repertoire had been produced on one sequencing platform. HLA typing included class I and class II loci at four-digit resolution. Typing coverage varied by locus: about 620-630 donors for A, B, C, DRB1 and DQB1; approximately 520 for DQA1; around 570 for DPA1; some 470 for DPB1. Several DR-DQ haplotypes were treated as single units for association and clustering because of strong linkage in the cohort. Among around 400 genotyped donors of the cohort, an average of around 240,000 unique TCR beta nucleotide sequences were sequenced per donor, around a sixth of them non-productive. Overall study results and their limits: According to a later genetic analysis, donors in an Asian-associated ancestry cluster had fewer N-insertions in productive TCRs than the approximately 700-donor mean. Strong co-occurrence of HLA alleles, especially DR and DQ, made assigning TCR associations to individual alleles difficult. Broadly in line with IMGT annotations, most TCR beta V segments showed up in productive rearrangements about 87% or about 30% of the time in an earlier analysis of approximately 640 of the donors. A group of highly shared sequence variants was considered likely to be a technical artifact of the sequencing pipeline. Because counts were too low, 15 to 20 rarely observed V segments, including chromosome 9 orphons, were excluded from the earlier analysis of 587 of the donors. A later analysis found that most CMV-associated TCR beta chains appeared HLA-restricted, with HLA associations seemingly driven largely by CMV exposure. In a later analysis, some 18,000 TCR beta sequences were associated with specific HLA alleles at a false discovery rate of 0.05. In vitro tests confirmed that a few of the cytomegalovirus-associated TCR beta chains recognize cytomegalovirus antigens. A further reported finding was that TCR beta sequences accurately predicted the HLA-A and HLA-B alleles for most subjects in the first cohort. Most TCR sequences were observed very rarely across donors, whereas some public TCRs were present in many individuals. In a later analysis, several top co-occurrence clusters were reported to appear linked to parvovirus B19, influenza, CMV and Epstein-Barr virus. Immune exposure information for the cohort was limited to CMV serostatus. Because the 87-base-pair reads could not distinguish some IMGT-functional V segments, including TRBV6-2 and TRBV6-3, those segments were excluded. Linkage disequilibrium might explain the correlated functional status among segregating V segments, but an unknown experimental factor could not be ruled out. Only TCR beta chains were sequenced in this cohort, and the absence of alpha or paired-chain data limited detectable features. Because some donors lacked HLA typing at each locus, the association tests relied only on the typed subset. Roughly uniform sequencing depth across donors was assumed in presence/absence analyses, although this assumption may not hold. The study gave a list of 150 to 200 TCR beta chains associated with cytomegalovirus. In a later genetic analysis, a missense DCLRE1C variant was associated with V-gene and J-gene trimming of TCR beta chains, and the association was replicated in an independent cohort. The classifier was reported to diagnose cytomegalovirus status with high specificity and sensitivity in both the original and validation cohorts. According to a later analysis, TCR association rates differed among HLA loci, with DRB1 alleles showing the most associated TCRs and HLA-C alleles showing the fewest. Compared with equally common non-associated chains, HLA-associated TCR beta chains in a later analysis were more clonally expanded and had lower generation probabilities. It was suggested by the authors that the approach could potentially be generalized to other disease states and immunological phenotypes.

In total, approximately 690 healthy bone marrow donors made up the cohort. All cohort members were sampled while nominally healthy, although unrecorded immune exposures were likely present. The donor was CMV seropositive and was included in the group of 300 or so seropositive cohort members. Each donor provided a peripheral blood sample, and peripheral blood mononuclear cells were used for TCR beta sequencing. Genomic DNA was extracted from the blood cell samples with the Qiagen DNeasy Blood Extraction Kit. The method behind the library was the immunoSEQ multiplex PCR assay. The multiplex PCR relied on a mix of 60 forward primers for TCR Vbeta segments and 13 reverse primers for TCR Jbeta segments. A multiplex PCR assay on genomic DNA amplified the CDR3 region of rearranged TCR beta genes. Amplified TCR beta libraries were sequenced as 87-base-pair reads on the Illumina HiSeq System. Per the original workflow: A later analysis tallied around 80 million unique TCR beta chains across the 650 to 750 repertoires, and about 12 million of those chains were shared by two or more donors. To remove PCR and sequencing errors, raw reads were error-corrected and collapsed into unique sequences using a nearest-neighbor algorithm that merged closely related sequences. CDR3 sequences were aligned to IMGT reference sequences to assign V, D and J gene segments. Each retained sequence needed at least a six-nucleotide match to both a V gene segment and a J gene segment. Rearrangements were called productive when the CDR3 lacked stop codons and stayed in frame with V and J; all others were non-productive. Following IMGT convention, CDR3 was defined as the stretch from the second conserved V-encoded cysteine up to the conserved J-encoded phenylalanine. Sequences without an unambiguous match to a single V gene segment were excluded from the earlier analysis of about 600 of the donors. An earlier analysis of fewer than 750 of the donors classified V segments as functional when productive rearrangements were above 56.7% and as segregating when the standard deviation between donors was above 5%. A statistical classification framework was developed to diagnose cytomegalovirus status using the catalog of TCR beta chain sequences. In a later analysis, TCR nucleotide sequences were compared against IMGT/GENE-DB human TR gene sequences so that V and J genes could be assigned. Using the TCRdist pipeline, a later analysis assigned CDR3 sequences along with most-parsimonious VDJ recombination scenarios. A later analysis defined each TCR beta chain by its CDR3 amino acid sequence plus V-gene family, and excluded reads lacking a unique V-gene family. A later analysis removed 600 or so highly shared, low-generation-probability nucleotide sequences to deal with suspected cross-contamination and a sequencing artifact. In a later analysis, a clonal expansion index for each public chain was calculated from normalized within-repertoire ranks of inferred template counts. Generation probabilities in a later analysis came from a VDJ recombination model fitted to out-of-frame rearrangements, and those results were checked against IGoR. A later analysis scored TCR-TCR, TCR-HLA and TCR-CMV co-occurrence with hypergeometric tests, applying a repertoire-size bias correction to TCR pairs. To estimate false discovery rates, a later analysis permuted the HLA or CMV assignments 20 times. In a later analysis, co-occurring TCRs were grouped using DBSCAN, and TCRdist sequence similarity was added for clustering within HLA-allele-positive subsets. Co-occurrence clustering excluded repertoires with fewer than 30,000 or more than 120,000 public chains, plus five with anomalous nucleotide sharing. In its TCRdb copy, this immuneACCESS table keeps in-frame sequences only and misses some clones. Where compared with another copy, unresolved V genes explain less than half of these, and the others have no known cause. V, J and clone size reflect that table, while D and trimming were determined from the DNA. Across this sample there are over 80,000 clones, with about two thirds seen only once. The ten most abundant clones make up about 5.5% of the sample.

Turning to this clone: Its antigen is unknown. Base-call qualities are not available, and no considerably larger clone is one nucleotide away.

Per the germline V gene (reference sequence), MNHEY is the CDR1 and SMNVEV is the CDR2. The cysteine opens and the phenylalanine closes a CDR3 of 18 amino acids. Just the 54-base CDR3 DNA is kept, in frame starting at base 1. The germline V end is reduced by 5 bases and the J end by 0 bases; junction bases left unmatched: 16. Sequenced input: PBMCs. The source is a boy aged 10-17 years in good health and CMV-seropositive. The rearrangement joined TRBV27 to TRBJ2-7, with 7 bases in between that match TRBD1. The CDR3 corresponds to CASSPLQGLIGSSYEQYF. The DNA reads TGTGCCAGCAGTCCTCTACAGGGGTTAATAGGAAGCTCCTACGAGCAGTACTTC.